These 4 T cell receptor beta chains originate from one sample sequenced in a study of blood T cell repertoires in COVID-19. Profiling relied on immunoSEQ multiplex PCR, and the TCRdb table lists in-frame clones only, not all of them. The repertoire holds more than 200,000 clones, with around 90% as singletons. The specimen was PBMCs or T cells enriched from blood (not recorded which). The receptors come from a man aged 25 to 40 in a cohort exposed to, infected with or recovered from COVID-19 (not recorded which).

A remark on this clone: The junction does not match germline at one end; this may be a read error. The rearrangement links TRBV7-7 to TRBJ2-1; 7 bases agree with TRBD2. Germline CDR1 is SSHAT and CDR2 is FNYEAQ (reference sequence). CDR3 length: 17 residues. The CDR3 DNA reads as TGTGCTAGCAGCTTAGGGCCTAGCGGAGCAACCCCACATGAGCAGTTCTTC. Translated, it gives CASSLGPSGATPHEQFF. The full variable domain, in which reference TRBV7-7 and TRBJ2-1 provide the parts outside the CDR3, is GAGVSQSPRYKVTKRGQDVTLRCDPISSHATLYWYQQALGQGPEFLTYFNYEAQPDKSGLPSDRFSAERPEGSISTLTIQRTEQRDSAMYRCASSLGPSGATPHEQFFGPGTRLTVL.

This clone was seen a single time. The V call is TRBV10-2, the J call TRBJ2-2; tentative D call: TRBD2 (7 bases). Germline CDR1 is WSHSY and CDR2 is SAAADI. V lost 4 bases, J lost 6 bases, and 18 bases lay in between. The CDR3 runs to 16 residues. The CDR3 nucleotides read TGCGCCAGCAGTGCGGGGGGACTGGGGGCGGCCGGGGAGCTGTTTTTT. Its protein product is CASSAGGLGAAGELFF.

A single count supports this clone. This chain joins TRBV7-6 and TRBJ2-1; 8 nucleotides line up with TRBD2. J lost 9 bases, V lost 4 bases, and 14 bases had no gene match. CDR3 length: 16 residues. The germline CDR1 and CDR2 sequences are SGHVS and FNYEAQ. CDR3 DNA sequence: TGTGCCAGCAGCTCCATTGGAGGACTAGCAATAAGTGAGCAGTTCTTC. Protein: CASSSIGGLAISEQFF.

The V gene is TRBV6-6, the J gene TRBJ2-7; no clear D gene. V lost 0 bases, J lost 6 bases, and 9 bases lay in between. Germline V gene data show CDR1 as MNHNY and CDR2 as SVGAGI (reference sequence). The CDR3 sequence is 13 residues long. CDR3 DNA: TGTGCCAGCAGTTACTCGGGCCCCGTCGAGCAGTACTTC. This sequence encodes CASSYSGPVEQYF.